Below are 30 T cell receptor beta chains sequenced from a single sample in a study of tumor and adjacent non-tumor tissue in lung cancer. The template was RNA from unsorted bulk tissue. More than 3 cm separated this lung sample from the edge of the tumor. TCRbeta libraries were built with three rounds of nested PCR, modified from ARM-PCR. TCRdb reanalysed the multiplex PCR reads using MiXCR and keeps one entry per CDR3 protein. The table shows about 80,000 distinct CDR3 sequences, with 80% to 90% occurring only once. Sequenced: distant non-tumor lung tissue. The receptors shown here come from a man aged 55 to 69 with non-small cell lung cancer.

To note about this clonotype: Likely a read error: the CDR3 ends without its conserved phenylalanine or tryptophan. The DNA is omitted, as the CDR3 cannot be located on it reliably, and the CDR3 follows TCRdb's listing. The chain combines TRBV11-3 with TRBJ2-5; TRBD1 reflects the table's D call only, with no check against the DNA. Germline-derived CDR1 and CDR2 are SGHNT and YENEEA. Ends included, the CDR3 has 13 residues. The CDR3 sequence: CASSYTGEETHYP.

This clonotype has just a few counts. A read error may be the cause here, since a much bigger clone is one base away. The rearrangement links TRBV4-3 to TRBJ2-7, with TRBD2 identical over 10 bases. V gave up 0 bases and J gave up 3 bases; unmatched junction bases: 8. The CDR3 length is 17 residues. Per the germline V gene, CDR1 is LGHNA and CDR2 is YSLEER. As DNA, the CDR3 is TGCGCCAGCAGCCAAGATCTTCCCCGGACTAGCGGCTACGAGCAGTACTTC. This encodes CASSQDLPRTSGYEQYF.

Details on this clonotype: This may be a read error, as it is one base from a much larger clone. V and J are TRBV11-2 and TRBJ2-1, with 8 bases that match TRBD2. The CDR3 is made up of 15 amino acids. Germline loops: CDR1 SGHAT, CDR2 FQNNGV. The DNA of the CDR3 is TGTGCCAGCAGCCCCGGGACTAGTCTAAGGAGTGAGCAGCTCTTC. This translates into CASSPGTSLRSEQLF.

This clonotype was counted a single time. One end of the junction is discordant with germline, which a read error may explain. This chain uses TRBV16 with TRBJ1-2, with no clear D. Germline V gene sequence: CDR1 KGHSY, CDR2 FQNENV. CDR3 size: 13 residues. CDR3 DNA sequence: TGTGCCAGCAGCCAACGGGCTAACTATAGCTACACCTTC. Protein: CASSQRANYSYTF.

About this clonotype: At one end, the junction sequence differs from germline, possibly due to a read error. This rearrangement joins TRBV6-2 or TRBV6-3 to TRBJ2-1; D might be TRBD2 (5 bases). CDR1 is MNHEY, CDR2 SVGEGT, per germline. The CDR3 spans 13 residues. This chain's CDR3 is CTSSPDSRNEQFF. The CDR3 region has the DNA TGTACCAGCAGTCCGGACTCCCGCAATGAGCAGTTCTTC.

Points on this clonotype: An end of the junction differs from the germline gene, which may be a read error. This chain joins TRBV24-1 and TRBJ1-2, with a possible D match to TRBD1 (5 bases). Germline V gene lookup returns CDR1 KGHDR and CDR2 SFDVKD. The CDR3 is 15 residues long. Written as DNA, the CDR3 is TGTGTCACCAGTGACCGGGGCAGAGCTAACTATGGCTACACCTTC. Protein product: CVTSDRGRANYGYTF.

This chain uses TRBV20-1 with TRBJ2-1; the D gene could be TRBD1 or TRBD2 (5 bases each). The length of the CDR3 is 14 residues. The germline V and J ends were trimmed by 3 bases and 9 bases, with 18 bases remaining between them. Germline CDR1 reads DFQATT; CDR2 reads SNEGSKA (reference sequence). The CDR3 sequence: CSASPGRQESEQFF. CDR3 bases: TGCAGTGCTAGCCCGGGACGTCAAGAGTCTGAGCAGTTCTTC.

There are many counts of this clonotype. V is TRBV6-2 or TRBV6-3 and J is TRBJ2-7; D is uncertain. The CDR3 consists of 13 residues. From germline, CDR1 is MNHEY and CDR2 SVGEGT. V lost 10 bases and J 3 bases, leaving 16 bases between the germline ends. The CDR3: CANPGQPNYEQYF. The CDR3 bases are TGTGCCAACCCCGGTCAGCCCAACTACGAGCAGTACTTC.

The chain has TRBV6-5 and TRBJ2-5; TRBD1 aligns across 7 bases. Germline CDR1 reads MNHEY; CDR2 reads SVGAGI. Trimming at V came to 6 bases and at J to 4 bases, leaving 11 bases not matched to a gene. The CDR3 is 15 amino acids. Here the CDR3 DNA reads TGTGCCAGCAGCATGGGGAGCGAGGGGGCAGAGACCCAGTACTTC. Translation: CASSMGSEGAETQYF.

On this clonotype itself: An end of the junction does not agree with germline; a read error may underlie this. The V and J genes are TRBV11-3 and TRBJ1-6; 7 bases map to TRBD1. CDR3 length: 14 amino acids. Germline V gives CDR1 SGHNT, CDR2 YENEEA. DNA of the CDR3: TGTGCCAGCAGTTCTACGACAGGGAATTCACCCCTCCGCTTT. Its translation: CASSSTTGNSPLRF.

Notes on this clonotype: At one end the junction does not follow the germline gene, possibly because of a read error. The chain employs TRBV4-3 and TRBJ2-7; TRBD1 might be the D (6 bases). Germline V gives CDR1 LGHNA, CDR2 YSLEER. This CDR3 has 16 residues. DNA of the CDR3: TGCGCCAGTAGCCAGAGCCCCGGGACATGGGGCTACGAGCAGTACTTC. It yields the protein CASSQSPGTWGYEQYF.

With regard to this clonotype: The junction does not match germline at one end; this may be a read error. The gene calls are TRBV20-1 and TRBJ1-4; 7 bases are shared with TRBD1. The CDR3 covers 17 residues. CDR1 and CDR2 (germline): DFQATT, SNEGSKA (reference sequence). The CDR3 sequence: CCARGAEQGTLIEKLFF. DNA of the CDR3: TGCTGTGCTAGAGGGGCGGAACAGGGGACCTTAATTGAAAAACTGTTTTTT.

On this clonotype: This CDR3 fails to terminate in the conserved phenylalanine or tryptophan, so it likely reflects a read error. The chain joins TRBV11-2 to TRBJ2-5, with a tentative D call TRBD2 (6 bases). This CDR3 region has 16 residues. Germline CDR1 SGHAT, CDR2 FQNNGV. The CDR3 reads CASSSTLGGPKEIQYY. The CDR3 nucleotides are TGTGCCAGCAGCTCCACATTGGGGGGACCAAAGGAGATCCAGTACTAC.

This clonotype was observed a handful of times. The junction departs from the called germline gene at one end, perhaps through a read error. The rearrangement uses TRBV6-1 and TRBJ1-2; perhaps TRBD1 as D (6 bases). CDR3 size: 15 residues. Germline values: CDR1 MNHNS, CDR2 SASEGT. For the CDR3, the DNA is TGTGCCAGCAGTGAATGGGGGGGGACATCTTATGGCTACATCTTC. Translating it yields CASSEWGGTSYGYIF.

Details on this clonotype: Germline and junction disagree at one end, which may indicate a read error. The chain is built from TRBV6-5 and TRBJ2-5; the D gene is possibly TRBD2 (7 bases). The V gene's germline CDR1 is MNHEY and CDR2 SVGAGI. The CDR3 is 14 residues long. CDR3 DNA sequence: TGTGCCAGCGGAGATACCGGGACCGCGGGGGCCCACTACTTC. Protein: CASGDTGTAGAHYF.

Turning to this clonotype: The junction does not match germline at one end; this may be a read error. This rearrangement joins TRBV24-1 to TRBJ2-1; TRBD1 aligns across 8 bases. Germline CDR1 and CDR2: KGHDR and SFDVKD. The CDR3 is 13 amino acids. The CDR3 protein is CTTNDRTGSEVVF. As DNA, the CDR3 is TGTACCACCAATGACCGGACAGGGTCTGAGGTAGTCTTC.

Regarding this clonotype: The junction differs from germline at one of its ends, possibly a read error. The gene calls are TRBV6-5 and TRBJ2-7; TRBD2 aligns across 11 bases. Per germline, CDR1 MNHEY and CDR2 SVGAGI. The CDR3 consists of 13 residues. DNA of the CDR3: TGTGCCTGCAGGGGGACTAGCGGCTACGAGCAGTACTTC. It yields the protein CACRGTSGYEQYF.

This clonotype was seen just once. One junction end disagrees with the germline gene, perhaps due to a read error. This rearrangement joins TRBV4-1 to TRBJ1-2; D is uncertain. The CDR3 extends over 15 amino acids. The germline CDR1 and CDR2 sequences are MGHRA and YSYEKL. DNA for the CDR3: TGCGCCAGCAGCCAAGTACGGGAGATTAACTATGGTTACACCTTC. Translated: CASSQVREINYGYTF.

Note on this clonotype: A much larger clone differs from this one at a single base, so this may be a read error. The chain employs TRBV5-1 and TRBJ2-1; 8 bases agree with TRBD2. V trimming: 2 bases; J trimming: 2 bases; junction bases outside the gene matches: 12. CDR1 and CDR2 from the germline V gene are SGHRS and YFSETQ. This CDR3 has 18 amino acids. The DNA for the CDR3 is TGCGCCAGCAGCTTCAGTGGCGGGGGGTCCTCAACCTACAATGAGCAGTTCTTC. Encoded protein: CASSFSGGGSSTYNEQFF.

The chain employs TRBV14 and TRBJ2-7; the match to TRBD1 covers 9 bases. Germline V lookup: CDR1 SGHDN, CDR2 FVKESK. V dropped 6 bases and J dropped 2; count of bases not matched to a gene: 5. The CDR3 spans 14 residues. The CDR3 DNA reads TGTGCCAGCAGTCTGGGACAGGGACCCTACGAGCAGTACTTC. The encoded protein is CASSLGQGPYEQYF.

Regarding this clonotype: A much larger clone lies a single base off, so this may be a read error. V gene TRBV12-3 or TRBV12-4 combines with J gene TRBJ2-2, with 7 bases matching TRBD1. The CDR3 is 16 residues long. CDR3 sequence reads: CASSDMTGRNIGELFF. CDR3 DNA sequence: TGTGCCAGCAGTGATATGACAGGGCGAAACATCGGGGAGCTGTTTTTT.

Remarks on this clonotype: This is likely a read error, given that the CDR3 carries no conserved phenylalanine or tryptophan at its end. The genes are TRBV11-2 and TRBJ2-5; perhaps TRBD1 as D (6 bases). This CDR3 has 14 residues. Deletions cut 10 bases from V and 2 bases from J, with 17 bases between. Germline V gene lookup returns CDR1 SGHAT and CDR2 FQNNGV. This chain's CDR3 is CATSLVQGQETQYL. CDR3 sequence (DNA): TGTGCCACCAGTTTAGTACAGGGACAAGAGACCCAGTACCTC.

This clonotype occurred once. An end of the junction differs from the germline gene, which may be a read error. The V gene is TRBV11-2, the J gene TRBJ2-6; 7 nucleotides align to TRBD1. The CDR3 covers 19 residues. Germline V gene lookup returns CDR1 SGHAT and CDR2 FQNNGV. The CDR3 sequence is CASSLVPKDRTSEANVPTF. The CDR3 DNA reads as TGTGCCAGCAGCTTAGTTCCAAAGGACAGGACCTCTGAGGCCAACGTCCCGACTTTC.

Of note for this clonotype: A junction end diverges from the germline sequence, so it may reflect a read error. The chain is built from TRBV11-2 and TRBJ2-5; D might be TRBD1 (6 bases). The CDR3 length is 12 residues. Germline V gene data show CDR1 as SGHAT and CDR2 as FQNNGV. The CDR3 is CVSTVGGEIQYF. The DNA of the CDR3 is TGTGTCAGCACCGTAGGGGGAGAGATCCAGTACTTC.

Points on this clonotype: The junction does not match germline at one end; this may be a read error. The chain links TRBV11-3 to TRBJ2-4; 8 nucleotides line up with TRBD2. CDR1 SGHNT and CDR2 YENEEA come from the germline V gene. The length of the CDR3 is 15 residues. The DNA of the CDR3 is TGTACCAGCAGCTTAGGCGGGGGGCGAGGCAACATTCAGTACTTC. Its protein product is CTSSLGGGRGNIQYF.

A note on this clonotype: Its ends do not fully match the called genes, so a read error is possible. This chain links TRBV7-9 with TRBJ1-6; D gene ambiguous. Germline V gene lookup returns CDR1 SEHNR and CDR2 FQNEAQ (reference sequence). The CDR3 is 14 residues long. The CDR3 reads CAGSLERFNSPLHF. CDR3 nucleotide sequence: TGTGCCGGCAGCTTAGAGAGGTTTAATTCACCCCTCCACTTT. Drawing the rest from reference TRBV7-9 and TRBJ1-6, the complete variable domain is DTGVSQNPRHKITKRGQNVTFRCDPISEHNRLYWYRQTLGQGPEFLTYFQNEAQLEKSRLLSDRFSAERPKGSFSTLEIQRTEQGDSAMYLCAGSLERFNSPLHFGNGTRLTVT.

The chain joins TRBV5-4 to TRBJ2-1, with D tentatively TRBD1 (5 bases). Trimming removed 3 bases at V and 9 bases at J, with 19 bases between. This CDR3 spans 15 amino acids. Germline CDR1 reads SGHNT; CDR2 reads YYREEE (reference sequence). The CDR3 spells CASSYSIDSWGEQFF. CDR3 in DNA: TGTGCCAGCAGCTACTCCATTGACAGCTGGGGTGAGCAGTTCTTC. The full variable domain, with the rest looked up from reference TRBV5-4 and TRBJ2-1, is ETGVTQSPTHLIKTRGQQVTLRCSSQSGHNTVSWYQQALGQGPQFIFQYYREEENGRGNFPPRFSGLQFPNYSSELNVNALELDDSALYLCASSYSIDSWGEQFFGPGTRLTVL.

By sample fraction, this clonotype is medium-sized (0.01 to 0.1%). V gene TRBV20-1 combines with J gene TRBJ1-4; 8 bases agree with TRBD1. Germline V gives CDR1 DFQATT, CDR2 SNEGSKA (reference sequence). The CDR3 is 14 amino acids. V lost 6 bases, J lost 6 bases, and 9 bases stayed unmatched. The CDR3 protein is CSAKDDRGDEKLFF. For the CDR3, the DNA is TGCAGTGCCAAGGACGACAGGGGTGATGAAAAACTGTTTTTT.

The V gene is TRBV11-2, the J gene TRBJ1-1; tentative D call: TRBD1 (5 bases). Trimming cost V 6 bases and J 7 bases, with 18 bases left between them. The CDR3 is made up of 14 amino acids. The germline V gene has CDR1 SGHAT and CDR2 FQNNGV. This CDR3 reads CASSSPLGQHEAFF. CDR3 sequence (DNA): TGTGCCAGCAGTTCCCCTCTAGGACAACATGAAGCTTTCTTT.

About this clonotype: A much larger clone lies one base from this, so it may be a read error. The V call is TRBV5-1, the J call TRBJ1-6; 8 bases are shared with TRBD1. CDR3 length: 14 amino acids. The junction had 4 bases not matched to a gene; V was cut back by 3 bases and J by 8 bases. Looked up from germline, CDR1 is SGHRS and CDR2 is YFSETQ. The CDR3 nucleotides read TGCGCCAGCAGCTCCCGACAGGGGTATTCACCCCTCCACTTT. Encoded protein: CASSSRQGYSPLHF.